These T cell receptor beta chains were read from a single sample in a study of blood T cells in healthy people across ages. TCRdb used MiXCR to reprocess the 5' RACE reads, holding one entry per CDR3 protein. The table records more than 1,000,000 distinct CDR3 sequences, around 25% of them present only once. The sample was also reused in another study, on T cells of mothers and their children.

The sample consisted of blood. All receptors derive from a girl aged 2 to 9 in good health. Both conserved end residues are part of each CDR3. A D gene is named only where the DNA matches it firmly. The size field is filled for only some rows; it gives once, few, many or a size class.

d_gene: TRBD2; v_gene: TRBV12-3/TRBV12-4; abundance: .; len: 15; j_gene: TRBJ2-7; CDR3nt: TGTGCCAGCAGTGAGGGGCGGGAGAGGGGTTACGAGCAGTACTTC; CDR3aa: CASSEGRERGYEQYF
d_gene: TRBD2; v_gene: TRBV4-1; abundance: few; len: 16; j_gene: TRBJ2-5; CDR3nt: TGCGCCAGCAGCCACCGGACTAGCGGGGGCAAAGAGACCCAGTACTTC; CDR3aa: CASSHRTSGGKETQYF
d_gene: TRBD1; v_gene: TRBV7-6; abundance: few; len: 15; j_gene: TRBJ1-5; CDR3nt: TGTGCCAGCAGCTTAGGGACAGGGAGTTCTCAGCCCCAGCATTTT; CDR3aa: CASSLGTGSSQPQHF
d_gene: TRBD1; v_gene: TRBV5-1; abundance: .; len: 15; j_gene: TRBJ2-5; CDR3nt: TGCGCCAGCAGCTTGGGGGACAGGACATGGGAGACCCAGTACTTC; CDR3aa: CASSLGDRTWETQYF
d_gene: .; v_gene: TRBV9; abundance: .; len: 13; j_gene: TRBJ2-5; CDR3nt: TGTGCCAGCAGCGGTTCGCCCCAAGAGACCCAGTACTTC; CDR3aa: CASSGSPQETQYF
d_gene: .; v_gene: TRBV6-5; abundance: few; len: 14; j_gene: TRBJ1-1; CDR3nt: TGTGCCAGCAGTTTGAAGCCCGGGACCACTGAAGCTTTCTTT; CDR3aa: CASSLKPGTTEAFF
d_gene: TRBD2; v_gene: TRBV6-4; abundance: few; len: 14; j_gene: TRBJ2-1; CDR3nt: TGTGCCAGCAGTAAACTAGCGGGAGCTTATGAGCAGTTCTTC; CDR3aa: CASSKLAGAYEQFF
d_gene: .; v_gene: TRBV20-1; abundance: few; len: 14; j_gene: TRBJ1-2; CDR3nt: TGCAGTGCTAGTGAGGGGTTTCTCGACTATGGCTACACCTTC; CDR3aa: CSASEGFLDYGYTF
d_gene: .; v_gene: TRBV27; abundance: .; len: 15; j_gene: TRBJ2-7; CDR3nt: TGTGCCAGCACTATAAACCGGGACACTACCTACGAGCAGTACTTC; CDR3aa: CASTINRDTTYEQYF
d_gene: TRBD1; v_gene: TRBV9; abundance: few; len: 12; j_gene: TRBJ2-1; CDR3nt: TGTGCCAGCAGCGCAACAGGGGACGAGCAGTTCTTC; CDR3aa: CASSATGDEQFF
d_gene: TRBD1; v_gene: TRBV9; abundance: .; len: 16; j_gene: TRBJ2-5; CDR3nt: TGTGCCAGCAGCGGTAGAACAGGGGCGGGTTCTGAGACCCAGTACTTC; CDR3aa: CASSGRTGAGSETQYF
d_gene: TRBD2; v_gene: TRBV9; abundance: .; len: 14; j_gene: TRBJ2-5; CDR3nt: TGTGCCAGCAGCGTAGGGTCGGCTAGCGGGCCCGTGGGGTTC; CDR3aa: CASSVGSASGPVGF
d_gene: TRBD2; v_gene: TRBV7-3; abundance: few; len: 15; j_gene: TRBJ2-3; CDR3nt: TGTGCCAGCAGCTTAATAGCGGGGTCGGGAGATACGCAGTATTTT; CDR3aa: CASSLIAGSGDTQYF
d_gene: TRBD1; v_gene: TRBV5-4; abundance: few; len: 17; j_gene: TRBJ1-5; CDR3nt: TGTGCCAGCAGCTTGGGATCCGGGGACAGGATGGTTCAGCCCCAGCATTTT; CDR3aa: CASSLGSGDRMVQPQHF
d_gene: .; v_gene: TRBV28; abundance: many; len: 11; j_gene: TRBJ2-7; CDR3nt: TGCGCCAGCAGCTTGGGGTTCGAGCAGTACTTC; CDR3aa: CASSLGFEQYF
d_gene: .; v_gene: TRBV19; abundance: .; len: 13; j_gene: TRBJ1-1; CDR3nt: TGTGCCAGTAGTATGAGGGACGATGTTGAAGCTTTCTTT; CDR3aa: CASSMRDDVEAFF
d_gene: .; v_gene: TRBV12-3/TRBV12-4; abundance: .; len: 11; j_gene: TRBJ2-5; CDR3nt: TGTGCCAGCAAGACCACGGGGGAGCAGTACTTC; CDR3aa: CASKTTGEQYF
d_gene: TRBD2; v_gene: TRBV4-1; abundance: .; len: 16; j_gene: TRBJ2-5; CDR3nt: TGCGCCAGCAGCCAAGCGACTAGCGGGAGTGGGAAGACCCAGTACTTC; CDR3aa: CASSQATSGSGKTQYF
d_gene: TRBD1; v_gene: TRBV28; abundance: .; len: 14; j_gene: TRBJ1-5; CDR3nt: TGTGCCAGCAGTTTGCAGGGGGCCCATCAGCCCCAGCATTTT; CDR3aa: CASSLQGAHQPQHF
d_gene: .; v_gene: TRBV10-3; abundance: .; len: 11; j_gene: TRBJ2-5; CDR3nt: TGTGCCATCACGGTCGGGGAGACCCAGTACTTC; CDR3aa: CAITVGETQYF
d_gene: TRBD2; v_gene: TRBV12-3/TRBV12-4; abundance: .; len: 15; j_gene: TRBJ2-5; CDR3nt: TGTGTCAGCAGTTTGGCGGGAGGCCCCCAAGAGACCCAGTACTTC; CDR3aa: CVSSLAGGPQETQYF
d_gene: TRBD1; v_gene: TRBV24-1; abundance: .; len: 13; j_gene: TRBJ1-2; CDR3nt: TGTGCCACCAGTGATCGGACAGGGTATGGCTACACCTTC; CDR3aa: CATSDRTGYGYTF
d_gene: TRBD1; v_gene: TRBV12-3/TRBV12-4; abundance: .; len: 15; j_gene: TRBJ1-1; CDR3nt: TGCGCCAGCAGGTTGGGGACAGGGCCCACCGCTGAAGCTTTCTTT; CDR3aa: CASRLGTGPTAEAFF
d_gene: .; v_gene: TRBV5-1; abundance: .; len: 13; j_gene: TRBJ1-4; CDR3nt: TGCGCCAGCAGCTTTCCGGGAGATGAAAAACTGTTTTTT; CDR3aa: CASSFPGDEKLFF
d_gene: TRBD1; v_gene: TRBV6-5; abundance: .; len: 15; j_gene: TRBJ1-4; CDR3nt: TGTGCCAGCAGTGACCGGGACAGGGGTAATGAAAAACTGTTTTTT; CDR3aa: CASSDRDRGNEKLFF
d_gene: .; v_gene: TRBV9; abundance: few; len: 12; j_gene: TRBJ2-2; CDR3nt: TGTGCCAGCAACCCTCTTTTCGGGGAGCTGTTTTTT; CDR3aa: CASNPLFGELFF
d_gene: .; v_gene: TRBV19; abundance: few; len: 15; j_gene: TRBJ2-3; CDR3nt: TGTGCCAGTAGTCCACAGGCGGCGGACACAGATACGCAGTATTTT; CDR3aa: CASSPQAADTDTQYF
d_gene: .; v_gene: TRBV20-1; abundance: .; len: 12; j_gene: TRBJ2-7; CDR3nt: TGCAGTGTACGGCGGGGCTTAGACGAGCAGTACTTC; CDR3aa: CSVRRGLDEQYF
d_gene: .; v_gene: TRBV5-1; abundance: .; len: 13; j_gene: TRBJ1-1; CDR3nt: TGCGCCAGCAGCTCCCAGACGAACACTGAAGCTTTCTTT; CDR3aa: CASSSQTNTEAFF
d_gene: .; v_gene: TRBV2; abundance: many; len: 15; j_gene: TRBJ2-5; CDR3nt: TGTGCCAGCAGTGAATTTGGAGGACCCCAAGAGACCCAGTACTTC; CDR3aa: CASSEFGGPQETQYF
d_gene: .; v_gene: TRBV11-2; abundance: .; len: 14; j_gene: TRBJ2-5; CDR3nt: TGTGCCAGCAGCTTAGGGGTTGGATACTCAGAGGAGTTCTTC; CDR3aa: CASSLGVGYSEEFF
d_gene: .; v_gene: TRBV12-3/TRBV12-4; abundance: .; len: 13; j_gene: TRBJ1-2; CDR3nt: TGTGCCAGCAGTTACCCTGGTGACTATGGCTACACCTTC; CDR3aa: CASSYPGDYGYTF
d_gene: .; v_gene: TRBV10-1; abundance: .; len: 15; j_gene: TRBJ2-1; CDR3nt: TGCGCCAGCAGTGAGTTTGGGACTGGGTACAATGAGCAGTTCTTC; CDR3aa: CASSEFGTGYNEQFF
d_gene: TRBD1; v_gene: TRBV10-3; abundance: .; len: 15; j_gene: TRBJ2-4; CDR3nt: TGTGCCATCAGTGCGAGCCGGGACAGGGAAAACATTCAGTACTTC; CDR3aa: CAISASRDRENIQYF
d_gene: .; v_gene: TRBV7-6; abundance: .; len: 16; j_gene: TRBJ2-1; CDR3nt: TGTGCCAGCAGCTTGATGGGCAGGGGCTCCTACAATGAGCAGTTCTTC; CDR3aa: CASSLMGRGSYNEQFF
d_gene: .; v_gene: TRBV12-3/TRBV12-4; abundance: .; len: 13; j_gene: TRBJ2-1; CDR3nt: TGTGCCAGCAGTCGGGGATACTACAATGAGCAGTTCTTC; CDR3aa: CASSRGYYNEQFF
d_gene: .; v_gene: TRBV24-1; abundance: .; len: 16; j_gene: TRBJ2-5; CDR3nt: TGTGCCACCAGCACTTCGGGAGAGGTCTACCAAGAGACCCAGTACTTC; CDR3aa: CATSTSGEVYQETQYF
d_gene: .; v_gene: TRBV6-2/TRBV6-3; abundance: .; len: 15; j_gene: TRBJ2-7; CDR3nt: TGTGCCAGCAGCCTTAACCCTGACAAGGTCTACGAGCAGTACTTC; CDR3aa: CASSLNPDKVYEQYF
d_gene: TRBD2; v_gene: TRBV6-6; abundance: few; len: 13; j_gene: TRBJ2-7; CDR3nt: TGTGCCAGCGGAGCGGGAGGCTCCTACGAGCAGTACTTC; CDR3aa: CASGAGGSYEQYF
d_gene: .; v_gene: TRBV7-2; abundance: .; len: 15; j_gene: TRBJ2-7; CDR3nt: TGTGCCAGCAGCCGTGTCGGACTAACTGGGTACGAGCAGTACTTC; CDR3aa: CASSRVGLTGYEQYF
d_gene: .; v_gene: TRBV6-2/TRBV6-3; abundance: few; len: 15; j_gene: TRBJ1-5; CDR3nt: TGTGCCAGCAGTTACTCGGTCGGGTTCCAGCAGCCCCAGCATTTT; CDR3aa: CASSYSVGFQQPQHF
d_gene: .; v_gene: TRBV4-3; abundance: .; len: 15; j_gene: TRBJ1-4; CDR3nt: TGCGCCAGCAGACTTCAGGGGACCTCTAATGAACAACTGTTTTTT; CDR3aa: CASRLQGTSNEQLFF
d_gene: .; v_gene: TRBV7-2; abundance: .; len: 15; j_gene: TRBJ1-5; CDR3nt: TGTGCCAGCAGCGTAACAGGGATTAGCAATCAGCCCCAGCATTTT; CDR3aa: CASSVTGISNQPQHF
d_gene: TRBD2; v_gene: TRBV6-6; abundance: few; len: 12; j_gene: TRBJ2-5; CDR3nt: TGTGCCAGCAGTATCGCCGCGGGAGTATCTTTCTTC; CDR3aa: CASSIAAGVSFF
d_gene: .; v_gene: TRBV24-1; abundance: few; len: 17; j_gene: TRBJ2-5; CDR3nt: TGTGCCACCAGTGATCCCGGGGGCCTGGTGAACGGGGAGACCCAGTACTTC; CDR3aa: CATSDPGGLVNGETQYF
d_gene: .; v_gene: TRBV29-1; abundance: many; len: 14; j_gene: TRBJ2-7; CDR3nt: TGCAGCGTCTTTTCCAGTGGCAGACCCTACGAGCAGTACTTC; CDR3aa: CSVFSSGRPYEQYF